This TCR beta chain was obtained from a study of identical twins. Carrying unique molecular identifiers, the cDNA also gained a universal primer site through template switching. TCRdb fed the 5' RACE reads into MiXCR, producing one record per CDR3 protein. The sample lists 650,000 to 750,000 distinct CDR3 sequences, around 20% occurring once. Germline trimming cut 2 bases from V and 1 base from J; bases unmatched to any gene: 0. This CDR3 is 15 amino acids long. Looked up from germline, CDR1 is ENHRY and CDR2 is SYGVKD. The data were also submitted as part of a second study, on T cells expressing NK-cell markers.

This clonotype originated in a woman between 18 and 30 years old in good health. V gene TRBV10-3 combines with J gene TRBJ2-3; 10 bases align to TRBD2. Sequenced material: PBMCs. Here the CDR3 reads CAISELAGGTDTQYF. The DNA for the CDR3 is TGTGCCATCAGTGAGCTAGCGGGAGGCACAGATACGCAGTATTTT.